The 30 T cell receptor beta chains in this list originate from one sample, sequenced in a study of breast tumors, draining lymph nodes, adjacent tissues. TCRdb re-analysed the multiplex PCR reads in MiXCR, keeping a single row per CDR3 protein. The sample has about 230,000 distinct CDR3 sequences, roughly 30% seen once. The lymph nodes were axillary draining lymph nodes from breast cancer patients. Sequencing was performed on axillary lymph node tissue. These receptors were collected from a female donor with breast cancer. Some clones in this sample may be carry-over from other donors' samples.

Only one count was recorded for this clonotype. J is TRBJ1-5 and V is TRBV4-1; no clear D. Per germline, CDR1 MGHRA and CDR2 YSYEKL. V was cut by 0 bases and J by 7 bases, with 7 bases left in between. The CDR3 contains 13 residues. The CDR3 bases are TGCGCCAGCAGCCAAGATGGTTGGCAGCCCCAGCATTTT. Translating gives CASSQDGWQPQHF.

The chain joins TRBV2 to TRBJ2-5, with TRBD1 as a possible D gene (7 bases). The V end lost 4 bases, the J end lost 5 bases, and 23 bases lay between the germline ends. This CDR3 is built from 17 residues. Germline CDR1 SNHLY, CDR2 FYNNEI. The CDR3 region has the DNA TGTGCCAGCAGTGCTTCACAGGGGACCCCCGGAGGGGAGACCCAGTACTTC. Translated, it gives CASSASQGTPGGETQYF.

The J gene is TRBJ2-2, the V gene TRBV25-1; TRBD2 agrees at 10 bases. After removal of 4 bases from V and 4 bases from J, the junction contained 9 bases not matched to a gene. The CDR3 spans 17 residues. Per germline, CDR1 MGHDK and CDR2 SYGVNS. CDR3 protein: CASSARASGGGTGELFF. CDR3 DNA: TGTGCCAGCAGTGCTCGGGCTAGCGGGGGCGGCACCGGGGAGCTGTTTTTT.

This clonotype showed up many times. The rearrangement links TRBV20-1 to TRBJ2-4; no clear D gene. V was trimmed by 2 bases and J by 8 bases, leaving 16 bases between them. From germline, CDR1 is DFQATT and CDR2 SNEGSKA (reference sequence). This CDR3 contains 14 residues. CDR3 sequence reads: CSARSASQLDIQYF. The CDR3 nucleotides read TGCAGTGCTAGATCGGCCAGCCAGTTGGACATTCAGTACTTC.

This clonotype was counted many times. The J gene is TRBJ1-5, the V gene TRBV5-6, with 7 bases lining up with TRBD1. Germline V CDR1 and CDR2: SGHDT, YYEEEE. The ends lost 0 bases at V and 6 bases at J; junction bases unmatched: 9. The CDR3 spans 16 residues. CDR3 protein: CASSLALQGGGQPQHF. CDR3 bases: TGTGCCAGCAGCTTGGCCCTTCAGGGGGGAGGTCAGCCCCAGCATTTT.

This clonotype was found a few times. This chain joins TRBV5-6 and TRBJ2-7; D tentatively fits TRBD1 or TRBD2 (5 bases each). Germline V gene lookup returns CDR1 SGHDT and CDR2 YYEEEE. The CDR3 runs 15 residues. V was trimmed by 4 bases and J by 3 bases, leaving 17 bases between them. The CDR3: CASSLLSGPLYEQYF. In DNA form, the CDR3 reads TGTGCCAGCAGCCTTCTTTCGGGACCGCTCTACGAGCAGTACTTC.

This rearrangement joins TRBV7-3 to TRBJ1-6, with D possibly being TRBD1 (5 bases). V lost 4 bases to trimming and J lost 5 bases, with 9 bases between them. Germline CDR1 is SGHTA and CDR2 is FQGTGA. This CDR3 contains 14 residues. CDR3 amino acids: CASSYKQDNSPLHF. CDR3 bases: TGTGCCAGCAGCTACAAACAGGATAATTCACCCCTCCACTTT.

This clonotype came up a few times. A much bigger clone sits one base away, suggesting this may be a read error. This chain joins TRBV9 and TRBJ2-1; D remains ambiguous. CDR1 is SGDLS, CDR2 YYNGEE, per germline. This CDR3 spans 15 amino acids. The CDR3 DNA sequence: TGTGCCAGCAGCGTAGAGAGCGCTCCCTACAATGAGCCGTTCTTC. It yields the protein CASSVESAPYNEPFF.

As for this clonotype: One end of the junction is discordant with germline, which a read error may explain. The CDR3 nucleotides are TGCAGTGCCATGCTGGGACTAGACTACGCGCAGTACTTC. It codes for CSAMLGLDYAQYF. V and J are TRBV20-1 and TRBJ2-7; 8 bases agree with TRBD2. CDR1 is DFQATT, CDR2 SNEGSKA, per germline (reference sequence). This CDR3 region has 13 residues.

The rearrangement links TRBV5-1 to TRBJ1-1; no clear D gene. Germline CDR1 is SGHRS and CDR2 is YFSETQ. The CDR3 is 14 residues long. The V gene lost 2 bases and the J gene lost 3 bases, with 11 bases spanning the gap. In DNA form, the CDR3 reads TGCGCCAGCAGCTTTGACTCCGGTTACACTGAAGCTTTCTTT. Protein sequence: CASSFDSGYTEAFF.

Remarks on this clonotype: It may be a read error: a sequence one base away is much more abundant. The J gene is TRBJ2-6, the V gene TRBV9; a weak D match, TRBD1 (5 bases). This CDR3 contains 16 residues. Germline CDR1 is SGDLS and CDR2 is YYNGEE. The CDR3 spells CASSPLWSSGANALTF. The CDR3 DNA is TGTGCCAGCAGCCCCCTTTGGAGCTCTGGGGCCAACGCCCTGACTTTC.

At least ten counts were recorded for this clonotype. The V call is TRBV11-3, the J call TRBJ2-3, with 9 bases lining up with TRBD2. Germline V gives CDR1 SGHNT, CDR2 YENEEA. Germline trimming cut 3 bases from V and 3 bases from J; bases unmatched to any gene: 4. This CDR3 spans 15 amino acids. In nucleotides, the CDR3 is TGTGCCAGCAGCTTGGAGGGACTAGCAACAGATACGCAGTATTTT. Translated: CASSLEGLATDTQYF.

Turning to this clonotype: A junction end diverges from the germline sequence, so it may reflect a read error. The chain is built from TRBV12-3 or TRBV12-4 and TRBJ2-1, with 8 bases identical to TRBD2. The CDR3 spans 14 residues. CDR3 protein: CASSFPGLRGEQLF. The CDR3 DNA follows: TGTGCCAGCAGTTTTCCGGGCCTGCGGGGGGAGCAGCTCTTC.

This clonotype was detected ten times or more. This chain uses TRBV6-1 with TRBJ1-2; tentative D call: TRBD1 (5 bases). Germline V gene lookup returns CDR1 MNHNS and CDR2 SASEGT. CDR3 size: 16 residues. The V and J ends lost 7 bases and 2 bases respectively, with 20 bases between them. The CDR3 bases are TGTGCCAGCACATTCGACAGCGGATTGCTCAACTATGGCTACACCTTC. Its protein product is CASTFDSGLLNYGYTF.

The genes are TRBV7-9 and TRBJ2-3, with 12 bases identical to TRBD2. The CDR3 totals 16 residues. V shed 5 bases, J shed 11 bases, and the junction held 14 bases outside the gene matches. Germline V gene sequence: CDR1 SEHNR, CDR2 FQNEAQ (reference sequence). For the CDR3, the DNA is TGTGCCAGCAGCCCTCGACTAGCGGGAGACTACAATGAGCAGTATTTT. It codes for CASSPRLAGDYNEQYF. The variable domain in full, completed from reference TRBV7-9 and TRBJ2-3, reads DTGVSQNPRHKITKRGQNVTFRCDPISEHNRLYWYRQTLGQGPEFLTYFQNEAQLEKSRLLSDRFSAERPKGSFSTLEIQRTEQGDSAMYLCASSPRLAGDYNEQYFGPGTRLTVL.

This clonotype appeared many times. This could be a read error, since a much larger clone is one nucleotide away. The genes are TRBV11-3 and TRBJ1-6; the D gene is possibly TRBD1 (5 bases). Trimming took 5 bases from V and 17 from J, leaving 19 bases between them. The CDR3 loop spans 13 amino acids. From germline, CDR1 is SGHNT and CDR2 YENEEA. CDR3 sequence (DNA): TGTGCCAGCAGCACAGACGCGGGGCCCCCAATCCACTTT. Amino acids: CASSTDAGPPIHF.

This clonotype was seen repeatedly, ten times or more. The V and J genes are TRBV30 and TRBJ2-2, with 9 bases that match TRBD1. CDR1 is GTSNPN, CDR2 SVGIG, per germline (reference sequence). The CDR3 is 14 amino acids. The V gene end was trimmed by 4 bases and the J gene end by 7 bases; junction bases not matched to a gene: 7. CDR3 nucleotide sequence: TGTGCCTGGAACCGGGACAGGGCCGGCGGGGAGCTGTTTTTT. This sequence encodes CAWNRDRAGGELFF.

This clonotype came up many times. The chain has TRBV5-1 and TRBJ2-3; D ambiguous. Germline V gene data show CDR1 as SGHRS and CDR2 as YFSETQ. V lost 0 bases, J lost 2 bases, and 13 bases lay in between. This CDR3 comprises 16 residues. CDR3 loop: CASSLGSSPITDTQYF. The CDR3 DNA reads as TGCGCCAGCAGCTTGGGTTCCTCTCCCATCACAGATACGCAGTATTTT. The full variable domain, rest sourced from reference TRBV5-1 and TRBJ2-3, is KAGVTQTPRYLIKTRGQQVTLSCSPISGHRSVSWYQQTPGQGLQFLFEYFSETQRNKGNFPGRFSGRQFSNSRSEMNVSTLELGDSALYLCASSLGSSPITDTQYFGPGTRLTVL.

The genes are TRBV9 and TRBJ2-1; 9 bases align to TRBD2. The V and J ends lost 3 bases and 11 bases, in that order; junction bases with no gene match: 18. This CDR3 has 17 residues. Germline lookup yields CDR1 SGDLS and CDR2 YYNGEE. The CDR3 bases are TGTGCCAGCAGCGCGAGGACTAGCGTGAGCTCCTACACTAAGCAGTTCTTC. This codes for CASSARTSVSSYTKQFF.

This clonotype was counted a few times. V usage is TRBV28 and J usage is TRBJ1-1, with 7 nucleotides matching TRBD1. The V segment lost 7 bases and the J segment 1 base; nucleotides outside the gene matches: 9. The CDR3 runs to 15 residues. Germline V gene lookup returns CDR1 MDHEN and CDR2 SYDVKM. Here the CDR3 reads CASIPLGDRNTEAFF. CDR3 DNA sequence: TGTGCCAGCATTCCCCTGGGGGACAGGAACACTGAAGCTTTCTTT.

This clonotype showed up many times. This sequence joins TRBV12-3 or TRBV12-4 and TRBJ2-7; TRBD2 aligns across 7 bases. Trimming cost V 3 bases and J 4 bases; bases outside gene matches: 12. This CDR3 is built from 16 residues. The CDR3 loop reads CASSFGGGSRRYEQYF. The CDR3, as DNA: TGTGCCAGCAGTTTCGGTGGCGGGAGCAGACGGTACGAGCAGTACTTC.

This clonotype occurred many times. The chain has TRBV6-1 and TRBJ2-7; D is unclear. In germline, CDR1 is MNHNS, CDR2 SASEGT. The CDR3 has 13 residues. The V end was cut by 7 bases, the J end by 2 bases, with 12 bases between. CDR3 protein: CASINEPAYEQYF. The CDR3, as DNA: TGTGCCAGCATTAACGAGCCCGCCTACGAGCAGTACTTC.

The chain employs TRBV7-2 and TRBJ2-5, with TRBD2 matching over 7 bases. The length of the CDR3 is 15 residues. The V and J ends lost 1 base and 4 bases, in that order; junction bases with no gene match: 6. CDR1 and CDR2 (germline): SGHTA, FQGNSA. CDR3 residues: CASSLGGGPRETQYF. CDR3 bases: TGTGCCAGCAGCTTAGGGGGAGGGCCAAGAGAGACCCAGTACTTC.

A word on this clonotype: The junction departs from germline at one end; a sequencing error may be responsible. J is TRBJ2-7 and V is TRBV7-6, with 10 bases lining up with TRBD2. The V gene's germline CDR1 is SGHVS and CDR2 FNYEAQ. The CDR3 has 15 amino acids. This chain's CDR3 is CASSQNLAGGREQHF. CDR3 in DNA: TGTGCCAGCAGCCAGAACTTAGCGGGAGGAAGGGAGCAGCACTTC.

This clonotype was recorded many times. The rearrangement links TRBV5-8 to TRBJ2-7; 8 bases are shared with TRBD1. The CDR3 totals 16 residues. Losses at the gene ends were 4 bases for V and 4 bases for J; bases not matched to a gene: 13. Germline-derived CDR1 and CDR2 are SGHTS and YDEGEE. The DNA for the CDR3 is TGTGCCAGCAGCCAGGGACAGGAGTTTGTTCGTTACGAGCAGTACTTC. Translated: CASSQGQEFVRYEQYF.

In the case of this clonotype: A much larger clone lies one base from this, so it may be a read error. The J gene is TRBJ2-5, the V gene TRBV5-6; D may be TRBD1 (6 bases). V lost 0 bases and J 4 bases, leaving 13 bases between the germline ends. The CDR3 spans 15 residues. Germline CDR1 reads SGHDT; CDR2 reads YYEEEE. CDR3 nucleotide sequence: TGTGCCAGCAGCTTGGAGGGGGAGATTCGAGAGACCCAGTACTTC. Protein sequence: CASSLEGEIRETQYF.

The sample holds many counts of this clonotype. The rearrangement joins TRBV9 to TRBJ2-3; 7 positions agree with TRBD1. The CDR3 runs 16 residues. From germline, CDR1 is SGDLS and CDR2 YYNGEE. V was clipped by 7 bases and J by 2 bases; unmatched bases: 13. In DNA, the CDR3 is TGTGCCAGCTCCGTAGGCCGGGACAGACCCACAGATACGCAGTATTTT. This encodes CASSVGRDRPTDTQYF. The complete variable domain, with remaining parts taken from reference TRBV9 and TRBJ2-3, reads DSGVTQTPKHLITATGQRVTLRCSPRSGDLSVYWYQQSLDQGLQFLIQYYNGEERAKGNILERFSAQQFPDLHSELNLSSLELGDSALYFCASSVGRDRPTDTQYFGPGTRLTVL.

V usage is TRBV9 and J usage is TRBJ1-1; no definite D call. This CDR3 region has 14 residues. Germline V gene sequence: CDR1 SGDLS, CDR2 YYNGEE. V lost 10 bases, J lost 0 bases, and 16 bases lay in between. The CDR3 DNA follows: TGTGCCTGGAGCCCCCCGGGGTTGAACACTGAAGCTTTCTTT. The encoded protein is CAWSPPGLNTEAFF. The full variable domain, its missing parts supplied by reference TRBV9 and TRBJ1-1, is DSGVTQTPKHLITATGQRVTLRCSPRSGDLSVYWYQQSLDQGLQFLIQYYNGEERAKGNILERFSAQQFPDLHSELNLSSLELGDSALYFCAWSPPGLNTEAFFGQGTRLTVV.

The gene calls are TRBV5-6 and TRBJ1-1; perhaps TRBD1 as D (5 bases). The CDR3 loop spans 14 amino acids. CDR1 and CDR2 (germline): SGHDT, YYEEEE. Between the trimmed V and J ends, which lost 2 bases and 5 bases, there was a span of 13 bases. The DNA for the CDR3 is TGTGCCAGCAGCTTTTGGGGGGAGAGGACTGAAGCTTTCTTT. Translation gives CASSFWGERTEAFF.

This clonotype showed up many times. The chain uses TRBV29-1 and TRBJ2-5; TRBD1 matches 7 bases. The V gene's germline CDR1 is SQVTM and CDR2 ANQGSEA. With V trimmed by 2 bases and J by 5 bases, 5 bases remained unmatched. The CDR3 has 13 residues. CDR3 loop: CSVERGRRETQYF. The CDR3 nucleotides are TGCAGCGTTGAAAGGGGGCGCCGGGAGACCCAGTACTTC.